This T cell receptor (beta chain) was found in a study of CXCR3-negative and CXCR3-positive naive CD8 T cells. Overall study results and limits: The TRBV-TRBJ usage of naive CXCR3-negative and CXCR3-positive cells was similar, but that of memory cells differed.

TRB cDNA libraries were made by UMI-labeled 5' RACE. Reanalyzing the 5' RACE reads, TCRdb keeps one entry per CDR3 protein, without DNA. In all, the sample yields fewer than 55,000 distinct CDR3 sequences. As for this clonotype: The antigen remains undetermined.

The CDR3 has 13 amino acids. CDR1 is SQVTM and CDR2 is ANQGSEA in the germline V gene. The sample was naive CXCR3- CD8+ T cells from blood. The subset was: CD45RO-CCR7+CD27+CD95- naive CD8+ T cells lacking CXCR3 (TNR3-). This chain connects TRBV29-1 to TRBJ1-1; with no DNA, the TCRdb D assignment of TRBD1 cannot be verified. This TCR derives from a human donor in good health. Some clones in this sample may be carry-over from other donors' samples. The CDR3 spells CSVNGIPGTEAFF.